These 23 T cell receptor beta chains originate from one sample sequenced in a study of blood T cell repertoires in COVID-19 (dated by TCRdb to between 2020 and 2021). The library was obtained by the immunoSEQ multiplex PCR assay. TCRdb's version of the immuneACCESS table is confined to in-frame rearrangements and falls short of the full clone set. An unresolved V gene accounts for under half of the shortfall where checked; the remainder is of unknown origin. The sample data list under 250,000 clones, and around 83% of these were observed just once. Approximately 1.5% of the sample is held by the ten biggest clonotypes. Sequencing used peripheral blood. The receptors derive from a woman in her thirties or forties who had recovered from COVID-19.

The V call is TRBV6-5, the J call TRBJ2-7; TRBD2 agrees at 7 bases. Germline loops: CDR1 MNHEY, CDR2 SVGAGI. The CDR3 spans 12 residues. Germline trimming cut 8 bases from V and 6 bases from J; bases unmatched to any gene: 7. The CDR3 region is CASGRGLVEQYF. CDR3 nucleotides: TGTGCCAGCGGCCGCGGACTAGTCGAGCAGTACTTC.

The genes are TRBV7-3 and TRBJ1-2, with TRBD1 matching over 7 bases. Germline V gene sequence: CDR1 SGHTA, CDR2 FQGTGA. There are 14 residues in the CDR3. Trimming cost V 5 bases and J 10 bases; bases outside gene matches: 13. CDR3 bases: TGTGCCAGCAGCCCTTTTACCGGGACAGACTTCTACACCTTC. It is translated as CASSPFTGTDFYTF.

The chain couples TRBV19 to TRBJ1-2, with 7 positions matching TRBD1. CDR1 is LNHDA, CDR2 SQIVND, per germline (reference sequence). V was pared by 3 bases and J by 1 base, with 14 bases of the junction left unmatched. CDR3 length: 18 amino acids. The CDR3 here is CASSMIGMRDSFNYGYTF. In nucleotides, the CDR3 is TGTGCCAGTAGTATGATCGGGATGAGGGACAGCTTTAACTATGGCTACACCTTC.

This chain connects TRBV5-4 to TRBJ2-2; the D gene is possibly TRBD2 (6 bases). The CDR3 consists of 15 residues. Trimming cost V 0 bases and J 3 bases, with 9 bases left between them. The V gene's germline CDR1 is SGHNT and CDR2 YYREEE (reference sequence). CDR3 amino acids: CASSLGTTDTGELFF. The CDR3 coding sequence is TGTGCCAGCAGCTTGGGGACTACAGACACCGGGGAGCTGTTTTTT.

The CDR3 nucleotides read TGTGCCAGCAGCCTACAGGTTTCCAGTGCGGAGACCCAGTACTTC. Translated, it gives CASSLQVSSAETQYF. The chain combines TRBV3-1 (or the pseudogene TRBV3-2) with TRBJ2-5, with D possibly TRBD1 on 5 matching bases. This CDR3 region has 15 residues. Germline V CDR1 and CDR2: LGHDT, YNNKEL (reference sequence). V was trimmed by 4 bases and J by 5 bases, leaving 17 bases between them.

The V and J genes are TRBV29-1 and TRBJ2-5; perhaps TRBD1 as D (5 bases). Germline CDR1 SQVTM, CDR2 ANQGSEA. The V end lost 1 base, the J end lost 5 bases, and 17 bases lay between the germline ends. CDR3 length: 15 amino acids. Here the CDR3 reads CSVEVPQGAGETQYF. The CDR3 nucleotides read TGCAGCGTTGAAGTCCCGCAAGGGGCCGGGGAGACCCAGTACTTC. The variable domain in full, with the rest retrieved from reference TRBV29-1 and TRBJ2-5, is SAVISQKPSRDICQRGTSLTIQCQVDSQVTMMFWYRQQPGQSLTLIATANQGSEATYESGFVIDKFPISRPNLTFSTLTVSNMSPEDSSIYLCSVEVPQGAGETQYFGPGTRLLVL.

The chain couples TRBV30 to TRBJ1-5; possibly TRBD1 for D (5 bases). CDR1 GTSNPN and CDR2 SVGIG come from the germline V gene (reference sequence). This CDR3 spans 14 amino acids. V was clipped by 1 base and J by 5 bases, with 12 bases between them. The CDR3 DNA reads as TGTGCCTGGAGTGCGGGACTTAGAGATCAGCCCCAGCATTTT. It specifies CAWSAGLRDQPQHF.

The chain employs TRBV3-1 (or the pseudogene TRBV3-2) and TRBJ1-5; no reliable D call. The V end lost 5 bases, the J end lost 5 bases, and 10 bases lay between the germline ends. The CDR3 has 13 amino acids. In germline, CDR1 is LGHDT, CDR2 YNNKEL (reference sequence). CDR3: CASSSGRDQPQHF. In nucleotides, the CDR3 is TGTGCCAGCAGCTCTGGGAGGGATCAGCCCCAGCATTTT.

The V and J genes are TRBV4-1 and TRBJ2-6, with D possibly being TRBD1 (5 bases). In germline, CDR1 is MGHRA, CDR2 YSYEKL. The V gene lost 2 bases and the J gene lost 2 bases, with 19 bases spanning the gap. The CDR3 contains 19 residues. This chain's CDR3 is CASSQQRGDATPGANVLTF. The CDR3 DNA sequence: TGCGCCAGCAGCCAACAAAGGGGTGATGCCACTCCTGGGGCCAACGTCCTGACTTTC.

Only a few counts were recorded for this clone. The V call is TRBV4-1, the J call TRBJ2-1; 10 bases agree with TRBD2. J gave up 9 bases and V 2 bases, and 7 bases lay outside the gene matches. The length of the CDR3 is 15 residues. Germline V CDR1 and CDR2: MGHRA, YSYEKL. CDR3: CASSQSGGAEGEQFF. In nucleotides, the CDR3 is TGCGCCAGCAGCCAAAGCGGGGGGGCAGAAGGTGAGCAGTTCTTC.

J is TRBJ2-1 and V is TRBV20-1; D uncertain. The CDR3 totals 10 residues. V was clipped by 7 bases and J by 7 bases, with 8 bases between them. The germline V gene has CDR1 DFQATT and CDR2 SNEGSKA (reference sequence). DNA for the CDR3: TGCAGTGTTCTGAGGAATGAGCAGTTCTTC. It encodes CSVLRNEQFF.

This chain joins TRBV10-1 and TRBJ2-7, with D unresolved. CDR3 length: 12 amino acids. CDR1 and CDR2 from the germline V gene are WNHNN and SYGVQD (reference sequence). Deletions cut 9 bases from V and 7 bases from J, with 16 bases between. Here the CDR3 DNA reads TGCGCCAGGGCAGTTGGAGTTGAAGAGCAGTACTTC. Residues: CARAVGVEEQYF.

The CDR3 reads CASSPVKAKNIQYF. In DNA, the CDR3 is TGTGCCAGCAGCCCGGTGAAGGCCAAAAACATTCAGTACTTC. V and J are TRBV11-2 and TRBJ2-4; no definite D call. Trimming took off 5 bases at V and 1 base at J, with 9 bases between the two ends. The CDR3 extends over 14 amino acids. The V gene's germline CDR1 is SGHAT and CDR2 FQNNGV.

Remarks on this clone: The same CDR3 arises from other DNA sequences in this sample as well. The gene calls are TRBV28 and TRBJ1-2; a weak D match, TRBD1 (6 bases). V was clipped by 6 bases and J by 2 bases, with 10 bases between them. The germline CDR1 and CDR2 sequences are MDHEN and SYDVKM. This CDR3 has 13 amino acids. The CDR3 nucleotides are TGTGCCAGCAGGGTTGACAGGAACTATGGCTACACCTTC. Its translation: CASRVDRNYGYTF.

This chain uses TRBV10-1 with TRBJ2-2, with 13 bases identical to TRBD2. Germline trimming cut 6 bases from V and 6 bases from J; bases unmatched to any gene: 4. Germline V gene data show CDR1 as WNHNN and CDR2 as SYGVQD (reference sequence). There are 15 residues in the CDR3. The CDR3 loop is CASSRGTSGAGELFF. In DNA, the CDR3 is TGCGCCAGCAGCCGGGGGACTAGCGGGGCCGGGGAGCTGTTTTTT.

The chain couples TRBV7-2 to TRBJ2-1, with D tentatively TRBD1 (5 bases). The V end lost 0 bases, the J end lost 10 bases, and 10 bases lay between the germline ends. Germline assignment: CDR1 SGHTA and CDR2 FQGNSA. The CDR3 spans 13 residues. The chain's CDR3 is CASSLAFDREQFF. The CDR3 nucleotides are TGTGCCAGCAGCTTAGCCTTCGACAGAGAGCAGTTCTTC.

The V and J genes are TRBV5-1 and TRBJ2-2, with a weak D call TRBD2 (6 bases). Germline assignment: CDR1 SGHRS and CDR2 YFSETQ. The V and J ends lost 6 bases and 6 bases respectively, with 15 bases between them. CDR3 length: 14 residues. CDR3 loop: CASTSLGGSGELFF. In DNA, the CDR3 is TGCGCCAGCACCTCTCTTGGGGGGTCCGGGGAGCTGTTTTTT.

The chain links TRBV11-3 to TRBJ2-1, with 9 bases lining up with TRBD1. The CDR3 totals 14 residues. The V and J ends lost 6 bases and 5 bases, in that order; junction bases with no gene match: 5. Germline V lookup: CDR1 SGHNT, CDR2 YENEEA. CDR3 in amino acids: CASRGTGYNNEQFF. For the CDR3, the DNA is TGTGCCAGCAGGGGGACAGGGTATAACAATGAGCAGTTCTTC.

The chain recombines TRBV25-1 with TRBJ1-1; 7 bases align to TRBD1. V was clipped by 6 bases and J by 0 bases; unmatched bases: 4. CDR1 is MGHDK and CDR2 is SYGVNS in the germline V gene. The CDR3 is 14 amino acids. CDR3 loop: CASSAGTVNTEAFF. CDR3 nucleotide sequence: TGTGCCAGCAGCGCCGGGACAGTGAACACTGAAGCTTTCTTT.

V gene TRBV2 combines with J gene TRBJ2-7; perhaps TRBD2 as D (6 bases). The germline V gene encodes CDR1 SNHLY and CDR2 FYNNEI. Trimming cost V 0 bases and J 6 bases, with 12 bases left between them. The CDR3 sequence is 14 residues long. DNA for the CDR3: TGTGCCAGCAGTGAAGCGTCTCCGCGGGGCGAGCAGTACTTC. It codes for CASSEASPRGEQYF. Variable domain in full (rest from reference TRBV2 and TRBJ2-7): EPEVTQTPSHQVTQMGQEVILRCVPISNHLYFYWYRQILGQKVEFLVSFYNNEISEKSEIFDDQFSVERPDGSNFTLKIRSTKLEDSAMYFCASSEASPRGEQYFGPGTRLTVT.

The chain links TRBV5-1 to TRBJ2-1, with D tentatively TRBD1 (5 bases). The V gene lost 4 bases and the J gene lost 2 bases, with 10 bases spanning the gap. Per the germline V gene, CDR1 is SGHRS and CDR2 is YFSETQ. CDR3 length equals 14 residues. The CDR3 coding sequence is TGCGCCAGCAGCCCGGAAGGGGCCTACAATGAGCAGTTCTTC. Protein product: CASSPEGAYNEQFF.

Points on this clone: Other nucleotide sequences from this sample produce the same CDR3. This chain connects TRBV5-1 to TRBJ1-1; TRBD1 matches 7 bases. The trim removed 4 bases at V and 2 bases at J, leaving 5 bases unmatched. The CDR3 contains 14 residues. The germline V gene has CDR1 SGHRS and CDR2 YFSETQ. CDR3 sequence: CASSPGTANTEAFF. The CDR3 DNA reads TGCGCCAGCAGCCCCGGGACAGCAAACACTGAAGCTTTCTTT.

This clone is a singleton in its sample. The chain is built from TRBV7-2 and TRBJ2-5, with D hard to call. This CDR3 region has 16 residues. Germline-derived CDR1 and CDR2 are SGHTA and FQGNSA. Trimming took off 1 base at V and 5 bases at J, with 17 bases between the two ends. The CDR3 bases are TGTGCCAGCAGCTTAGGATTATCCGGGTTGGTGGAGACCCAGTACTTC. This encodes CASSLGLSGLVETQYF.